This T cell receptor (beta chain) was sequenced for a study of blood T cell repertoires in COVID-19. People in the exposed group encountered a COVID-19 case within 2 weeks before entering the study. Profiling relied on immunoSEQ multiplex PCR, and the TCRdb table lists in-frame clones only, not all of them. Of some 150,000 clones in the sample, 84% were seen once. The germline gives CDR1 LNHDA, CDR2 SQIVND (reference sequence). The ends were cut back, 6 bases at V and 13 bases at J, with 22 bases in the middle. The CDR3 runs 14 residues. This clone was seen a few times. Specimen: PBMCs or T cells enriched from blood (not recorded which). The chain employs TRBV19 and TRBJ1-5, with D perhaps TRBD1 (6 bases). This clonotype was sampled from a woman aged 45-65 years who had been exposed to COVID-19. In nucleotides, the CDR3 is TGTGCCAGTAGCACAGGGCCCGCGCTGGGTCCGCAGCATTTT. Its protein product is CASSTGPALGPQHF.